This TCR beta chain appears in the sequencing data of a study of T cell repertoires in cytomegalovirus infection (dated by TCRdb to about 2019). For the study in its entirety: The HLA type of each donor mattered for the analysis, because public TCR beta signatures pointed to carriage of CMV infection along with the matching HLA type.

As encoded in the germline V gene (reference sequence), CDR1 is LNHDA while CDR2 is SQIVND. Compared with germline, V lacks 5 bases and J lacks 4 bases; bases without a gene match: 10. The CDR3 measures 15 amino acids from cysteine to phenylalanine. Only the CDR3 region is kept as DNA, spanning 45 bases read in frame from base 1. Overall study results and their limits: In both this cohort and an independent roughly 350-donor cohort, the cumulative frequency of public TCR beta family members distinguished carriers of CMV infection plus the relevant HLA type. The ex vivo response was dominated by HLA-C-restricted CMV-specific TCR beta clonotypes, which also provided the single most frequent clonotype in two of eight donors.

This clonotype was seen many times. The specificity of this receptor is unknown. Per-nucleotide qualities are absent, and no much larger clonotype sits a single base away. Sequenced on an Illumina HiSeq 1500. Using fastp at Q25 and MiXCR, TCRdb reprocessed the public reads and kept productive beta chains. Merged by CDR3 protein, the rows form single entries marked with the most common genes and DNA. The table for this sample lists fewer than 200,000 distinct CDR3 sequences; about an eighth of them were counted only once. The top ten clonotypes cover 27% of the sample. The V and J segments used are TRBV19 and TRBJ1-1; 7 bases in the junction line up with TRBD1. The clonotype was recovered from a human donor in good health (CMV status not recorded). Some clones in this sample may be carry-over from other donors' samples. The material sequenced was PBMCs. The CDR3 sequence is CASSVQGIGGTEAFF. The nucleotide sequence is TGTGCCAGTAGTGTACAGGGGATAGGGGGCACTGAAGCTTTCTTT.